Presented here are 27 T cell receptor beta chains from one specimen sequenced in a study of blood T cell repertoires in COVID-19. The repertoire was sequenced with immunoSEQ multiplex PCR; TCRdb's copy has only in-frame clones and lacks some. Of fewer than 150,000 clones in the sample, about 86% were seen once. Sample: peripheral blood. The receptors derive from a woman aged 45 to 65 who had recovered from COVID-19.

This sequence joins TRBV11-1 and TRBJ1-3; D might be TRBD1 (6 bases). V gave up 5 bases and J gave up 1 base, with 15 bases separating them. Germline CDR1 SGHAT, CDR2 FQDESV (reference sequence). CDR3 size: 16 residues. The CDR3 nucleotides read TGTGCCAGCAGCCGTGACAGGCCAGTATCTGGAAACACCATATATTTT. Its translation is CASSRDRPVSGNTIYF.

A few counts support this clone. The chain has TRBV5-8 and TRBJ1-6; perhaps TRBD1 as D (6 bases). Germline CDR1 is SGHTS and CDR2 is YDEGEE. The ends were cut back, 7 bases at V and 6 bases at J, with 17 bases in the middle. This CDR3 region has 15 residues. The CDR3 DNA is TGTGCCAGCTCCTGGGGGGGCGTCGGTAATTCACCCCTCCACTTT. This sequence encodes CASSWGGVGNSPLHF.

CDR3 in amino acids: CSVVYADTEAFF. The CDR3 DNA reads as TGCAGCGTTGTCTATGCGGACACTGAAGCTTTCTTT. The V call is TRBV29-1, the J call TRBJ1-1; D is undetermined. V was cut by 4 bases and J by 3 bases, with 9 bases left in between. This CDR3 has 12 amino acids. Germline CDR1 is SQVTM and CDR2 is ANQGSEA.

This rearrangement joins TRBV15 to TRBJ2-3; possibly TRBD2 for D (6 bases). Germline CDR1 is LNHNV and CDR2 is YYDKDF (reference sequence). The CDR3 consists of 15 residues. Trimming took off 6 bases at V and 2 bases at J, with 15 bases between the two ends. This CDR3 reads CATRLRGFDTDTQYF. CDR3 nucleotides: TGTGCCACCAGGCTACGGGGGTTCGACACAGATACGCAGTATTTT.

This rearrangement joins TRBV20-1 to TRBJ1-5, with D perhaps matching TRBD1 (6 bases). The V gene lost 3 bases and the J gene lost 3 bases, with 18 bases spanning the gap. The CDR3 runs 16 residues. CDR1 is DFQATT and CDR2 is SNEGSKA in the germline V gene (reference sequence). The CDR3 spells CSASPLRGGANQPQHF. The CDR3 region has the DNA TGCAGTGCTAGTCCCCTGAGGGGGGGCGCCAATCAGCCCCAGCATTTT.

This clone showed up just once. CDR3 in DNA: TGTGCCATCAGTGAGGCAGGGACAGGGGACTACGAGCAGTACTTC. Translated: CAISEAGTGDYEQYF. The chain recombines TRBV10-3 with TRBJ2-7, with 10 positions matching TRBD1. This CDR3 has 15 amino acids. From germline, CDR1 is ENHRY and CDR2 SYGVKD. V gave up 2 bases and J gave up 3 bases; unmatched junction bases: 4.

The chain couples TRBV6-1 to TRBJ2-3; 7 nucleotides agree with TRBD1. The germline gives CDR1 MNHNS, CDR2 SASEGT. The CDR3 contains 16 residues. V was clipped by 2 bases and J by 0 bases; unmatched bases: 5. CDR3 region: CASSEPSGGSTDTQYF. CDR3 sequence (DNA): TGTGCCAGCAGTGAACCTTCAGGGGGAAGCACAGATACGCAGTATTTT.

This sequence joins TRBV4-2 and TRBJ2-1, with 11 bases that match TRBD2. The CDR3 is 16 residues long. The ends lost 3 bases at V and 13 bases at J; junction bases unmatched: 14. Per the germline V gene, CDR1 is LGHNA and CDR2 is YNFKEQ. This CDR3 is CASSQSGTSGEKDQFF. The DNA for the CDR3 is TGTGCCAGCAGCCAGTCAGGGACTAGCGGAGAAAAAGACCAGTTCTTC.

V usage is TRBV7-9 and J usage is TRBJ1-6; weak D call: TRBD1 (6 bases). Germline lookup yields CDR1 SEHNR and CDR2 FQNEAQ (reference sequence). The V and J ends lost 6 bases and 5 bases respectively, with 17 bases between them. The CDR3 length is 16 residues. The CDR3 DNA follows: TGTGCCAGCAGGGCTCAGGGGAATTCGAATAATTCACCCCTCCACTTT. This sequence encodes CASRAQGNSNNSPLHF. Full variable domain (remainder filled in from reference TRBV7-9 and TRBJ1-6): DTGVSQNPRHKITKRGQNVTFRCDPISEHNRLYWYRQTLGQGPEFLTYFQNEAQLEKSRLLSDRFSAERPKGSFSTLEIQRTEQGDSAMYLCASRAQGNSNNSPLHFGNGTRLTVT.

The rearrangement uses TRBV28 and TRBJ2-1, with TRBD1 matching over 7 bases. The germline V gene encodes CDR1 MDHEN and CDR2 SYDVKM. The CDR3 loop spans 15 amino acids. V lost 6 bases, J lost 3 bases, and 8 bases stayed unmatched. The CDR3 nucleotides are TGTGCCAGCAGCCCTGACAGGGTTGACTACAATGAGCAGTTCTTC. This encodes CASSPDRVDYNEQFF.

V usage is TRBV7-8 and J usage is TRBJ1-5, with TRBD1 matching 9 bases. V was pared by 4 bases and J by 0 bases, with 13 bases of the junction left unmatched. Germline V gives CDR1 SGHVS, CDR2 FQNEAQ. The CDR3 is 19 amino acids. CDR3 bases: TGTGCCAGCAGCTCCCTCAGGGGACAGGGTTCCTATAGCAATCAGCCCCAGCATTTT. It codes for CASSSLRGQGSYSNQPQHF.

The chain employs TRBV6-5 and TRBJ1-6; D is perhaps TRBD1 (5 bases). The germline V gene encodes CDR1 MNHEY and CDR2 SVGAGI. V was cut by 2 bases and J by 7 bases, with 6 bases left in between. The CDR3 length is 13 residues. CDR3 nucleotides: TGTGCCAGCAGTTACGGGGCCAATTCACCCCTCCACTTT. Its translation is CASSYGANSPLHF.

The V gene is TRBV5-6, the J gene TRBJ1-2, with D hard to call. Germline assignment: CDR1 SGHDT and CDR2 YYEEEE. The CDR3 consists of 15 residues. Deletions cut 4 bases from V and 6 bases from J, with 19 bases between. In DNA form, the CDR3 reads TGTGCCAGCAGCCAATGGAGTCTGCCTGGCAATGGCTACACCTTC. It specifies CASSQWSLPGNGYTF.

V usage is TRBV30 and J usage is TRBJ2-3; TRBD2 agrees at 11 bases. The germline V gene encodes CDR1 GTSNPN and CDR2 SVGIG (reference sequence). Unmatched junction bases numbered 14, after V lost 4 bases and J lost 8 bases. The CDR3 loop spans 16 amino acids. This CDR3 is CAWNSGLADQFGTQYF. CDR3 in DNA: TGTGCCTGGAATTCGGGACTAGCGGACCAATTTGGTACGCAGTATTTT.

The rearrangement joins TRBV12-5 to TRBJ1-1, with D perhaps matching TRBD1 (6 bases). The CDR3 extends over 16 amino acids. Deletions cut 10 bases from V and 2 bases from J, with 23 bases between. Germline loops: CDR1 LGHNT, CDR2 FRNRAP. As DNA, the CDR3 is TGTGCTACCTCGGGCTACAAAGACAGGTTCAACACTGAAGCTTTCTTT. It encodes CATSGYKDRFNTEAFF.

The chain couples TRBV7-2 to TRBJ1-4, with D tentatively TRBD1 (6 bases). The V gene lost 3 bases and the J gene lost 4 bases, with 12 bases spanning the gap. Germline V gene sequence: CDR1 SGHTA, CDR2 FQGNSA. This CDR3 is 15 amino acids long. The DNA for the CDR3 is TGTGCCAGCAGCTTTACAGGGCTTCGTAATGAAAAACTGTTTTTT. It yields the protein CASSFTGLRNEKLFF.

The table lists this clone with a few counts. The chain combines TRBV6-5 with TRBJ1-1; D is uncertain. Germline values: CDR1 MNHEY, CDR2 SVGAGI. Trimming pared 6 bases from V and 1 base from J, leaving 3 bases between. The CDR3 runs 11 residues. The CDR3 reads CASRANTEAFF. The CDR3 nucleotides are TGTGCCAGCAGGGCGAACACTGAAGCTTTCTTT.

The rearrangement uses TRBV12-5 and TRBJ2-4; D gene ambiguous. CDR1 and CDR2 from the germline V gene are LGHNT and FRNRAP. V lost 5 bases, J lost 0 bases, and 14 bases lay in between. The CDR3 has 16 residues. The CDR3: CASGLRLKLAKNIQYF. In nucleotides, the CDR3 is TGTGCTAGTGGTCTCCGACTGAAGTTAGCCAAAAACATTCAGTACTTC. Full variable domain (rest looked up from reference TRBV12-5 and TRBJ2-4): DARVTQTPRHKVTEMGQEVTMRCQPILGHNTVFWYRQTMMQGLELLAYFRNRAPLDDSGMPKDRFSAEMPDATLATLKIQPSEPRDSAVYFCASGLRLKLAKNIQYFGAGTRLSVL.

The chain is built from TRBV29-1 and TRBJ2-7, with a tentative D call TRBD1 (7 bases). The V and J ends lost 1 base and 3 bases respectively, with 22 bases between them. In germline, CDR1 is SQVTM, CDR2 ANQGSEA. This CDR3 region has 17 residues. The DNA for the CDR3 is TGCAGCGTTGAAGCCTACCCGACAGGGAACGGGGGCTACGAGCAGTACTTC. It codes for CSVEAYPTGNGGYEQYF.

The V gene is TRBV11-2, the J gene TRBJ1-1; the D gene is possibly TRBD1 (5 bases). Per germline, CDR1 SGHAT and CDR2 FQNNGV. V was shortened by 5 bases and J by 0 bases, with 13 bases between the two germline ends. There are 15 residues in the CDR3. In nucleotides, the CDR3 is TGTGCCAGCAGCGAAGATGGACAACTGAACACTGAAGCTTTCTTT. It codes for CASSEDGQLNTEAFF. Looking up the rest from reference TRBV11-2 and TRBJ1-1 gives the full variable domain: EAGVAQSPRYKIIEKRQSVAFWCNPISGHATLYWYQQILGQGPKLLIQFQNNGVVDDSQLPKDRFSAERLKGVDSTLKIQPAKLEDSAVYLCASSEDGQLNTEAFFGQGTRLTVV.

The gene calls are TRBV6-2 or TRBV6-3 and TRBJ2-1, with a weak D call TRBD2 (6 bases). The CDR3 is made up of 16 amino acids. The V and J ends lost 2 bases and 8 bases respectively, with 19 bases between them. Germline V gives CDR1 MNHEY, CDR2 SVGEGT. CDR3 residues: CASSYVDYEVLDEQFF. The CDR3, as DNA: TGTGCCAGCAGTTACGTGGACTATGAGGTTCTGGATGAGCAGTTCTTC.

CDR3 sequence (DNA): TGTGCCAGTAACATTGGGACAGGGGGCGATTCACCCCTCCACTTT. Translation gives CASNIGTGGDSPLHF. V and J are TRBV19 and TRBJ1-6, with TRBD1 matching over 12 bases. CDR3 length: 15 amino acids. Germline CDR1 LNHDA, CDR2 SQIVND (reference sequence). J gave up 8 bases and V 7 bases, and 6 bases lay outside the gene matches.

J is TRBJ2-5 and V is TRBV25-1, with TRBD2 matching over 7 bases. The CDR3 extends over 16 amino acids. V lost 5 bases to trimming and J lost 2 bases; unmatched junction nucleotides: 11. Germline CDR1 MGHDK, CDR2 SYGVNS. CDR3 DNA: TGTGCCAGCAGTCCCGGATTAGCGGGCAGTCAAGAGACCCAGTACTTC. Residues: CASSPGLAGSQETQYF. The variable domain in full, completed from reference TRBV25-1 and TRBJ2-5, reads EADIYQTPRYLVIGTGKKITLECSQTMGHDKMYWYQQDPGMELHLIHYSYGVNSTEKGDLSSESTVSRIRTEHFPLTLESARPSHTSQYLCASSPGLAGSQETQYFGPGTRLLVL.

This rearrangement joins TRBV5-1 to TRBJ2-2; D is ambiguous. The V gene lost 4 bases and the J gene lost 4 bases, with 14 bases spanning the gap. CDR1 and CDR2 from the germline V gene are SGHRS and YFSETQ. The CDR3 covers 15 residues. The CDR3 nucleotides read TGCGCCAGCAGCGTCTTGTCTATTAGCACCGGGGAGCTGTTTTTT. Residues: CASSVLSISTGELFF.

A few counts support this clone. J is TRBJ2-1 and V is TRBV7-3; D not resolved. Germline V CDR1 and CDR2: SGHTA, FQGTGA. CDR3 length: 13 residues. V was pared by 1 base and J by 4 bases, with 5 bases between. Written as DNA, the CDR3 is TGTGCCAGCAGCTTAATGGCTTACAATGAGCAGTTCTTC. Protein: CASSLMAYNEQFF.

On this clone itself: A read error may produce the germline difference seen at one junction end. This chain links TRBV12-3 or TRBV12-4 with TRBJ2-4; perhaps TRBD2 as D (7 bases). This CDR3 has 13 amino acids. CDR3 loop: CASSLVLGGASHF. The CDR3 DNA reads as TGTGCCAGCAGTTTAGTTTTGGGGGGGGCGAGTCACTTC.

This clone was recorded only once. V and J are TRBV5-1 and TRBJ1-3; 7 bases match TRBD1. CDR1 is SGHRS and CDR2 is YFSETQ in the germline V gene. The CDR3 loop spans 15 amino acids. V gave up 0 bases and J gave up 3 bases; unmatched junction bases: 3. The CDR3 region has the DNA TGCGCCAGCAGCTTGGAACCAGGGGGTGGAAACACCATATATTTT. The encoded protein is CASSLEPGGGNTIYF.